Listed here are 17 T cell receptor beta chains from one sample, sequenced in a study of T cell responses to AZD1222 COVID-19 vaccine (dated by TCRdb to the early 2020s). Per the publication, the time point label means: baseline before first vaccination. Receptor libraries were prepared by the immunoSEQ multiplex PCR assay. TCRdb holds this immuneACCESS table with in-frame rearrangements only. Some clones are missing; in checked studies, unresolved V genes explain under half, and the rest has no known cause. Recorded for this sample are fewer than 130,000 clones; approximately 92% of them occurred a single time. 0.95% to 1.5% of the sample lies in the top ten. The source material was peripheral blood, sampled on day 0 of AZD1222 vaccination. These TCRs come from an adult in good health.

The CDR3 region is CAIRTGGRDEQYF. The DNA for the CDR3 is TGTGCCATCAGGACAGGGGGCAGGGACGAGCAGTACTTC. This chain links TRBV10-3 with TRBJ2-7, with 10 bases identical to TRBD1. Looked up from germline, CDR1 is ENHRY and CDR2 is SYGVKD. J lost 5 bases, V lost 6 bases, and 4 bases had no gene match. This CDR3 is 13 amino acids long.

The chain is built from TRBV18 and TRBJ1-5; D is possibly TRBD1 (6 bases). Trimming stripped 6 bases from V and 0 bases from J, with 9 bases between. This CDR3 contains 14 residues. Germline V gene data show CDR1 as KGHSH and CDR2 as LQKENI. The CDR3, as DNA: TGTGCCAGCTCCCACAGGGATAGCAATCAGCCCCAGCATTTT. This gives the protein CASSHRDSNQPQHF. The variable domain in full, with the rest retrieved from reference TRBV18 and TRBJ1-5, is NAGVMQNPRHLVRRRGQEARLRCSPMKGHSHVYWYRQLPEEGLKFMVYLQKENIIDESGMPKERFSAEFPKEGPSILRIQQVVRGDSAAYFCASSHRDSNQPQHFGDGTRLSIL.

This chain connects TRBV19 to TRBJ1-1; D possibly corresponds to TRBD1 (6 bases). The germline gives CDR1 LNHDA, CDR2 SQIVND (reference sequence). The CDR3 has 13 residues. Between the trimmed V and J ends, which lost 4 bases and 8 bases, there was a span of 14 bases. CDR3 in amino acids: CASSTVGQGEAFF. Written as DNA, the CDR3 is TGTGCCAGTAGTACAGTTGGGCAGGGGGAAGCTTTCTTT.

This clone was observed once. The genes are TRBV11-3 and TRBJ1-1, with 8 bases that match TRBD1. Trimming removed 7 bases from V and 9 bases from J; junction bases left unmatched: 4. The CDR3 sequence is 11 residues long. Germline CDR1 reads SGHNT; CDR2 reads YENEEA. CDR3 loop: CASIGQGQAFF. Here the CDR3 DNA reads TGTGCCAGCATAGGACAGGGCCAAGCTTTCTTT.

CDR3 region: CASSLRRQETQYF. The CDR3 DNA reads as TGTGCCAGCAGCTTACGCAGACAAGAGACCCAGTACTTC. This chain uses TRBV7-9 with TRBJ2-5; D unclear. Germline V CDR1 and CDR2: SEHNR, FQNEAQ (reference sequence). V dropped 2 bases and J dropped 2 bases, with 6 bases sitting between them. This CDR3 contains 13 residues.

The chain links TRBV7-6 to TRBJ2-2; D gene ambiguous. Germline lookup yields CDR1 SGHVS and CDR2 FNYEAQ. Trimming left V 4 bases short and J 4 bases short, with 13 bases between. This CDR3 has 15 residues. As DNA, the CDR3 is TGTGCCAGCAGCTGGTCACGCCGTAGCACCGGGGAGCTGTTTTTT. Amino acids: CASSWSRRSTGELFF.

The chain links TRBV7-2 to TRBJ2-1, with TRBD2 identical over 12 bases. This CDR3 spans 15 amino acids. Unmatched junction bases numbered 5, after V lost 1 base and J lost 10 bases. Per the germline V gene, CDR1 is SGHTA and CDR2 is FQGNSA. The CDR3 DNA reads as TGTGCCAGCAGCTTAGACGGACTAGCGGGACGGGAGCAGTTCTTC. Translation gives CASSLDGLAGREQFF. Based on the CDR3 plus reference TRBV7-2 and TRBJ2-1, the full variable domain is GAGVSQSPSNKVTEKGKDVELRCDPISGHTALYWYRQSLGQGLEFLIYFQGNSAPDKSGLPSDRFSAERTGGSVSTLTIQRTQQEDSAVYLCASSLDGLAGREQFFGPGTRLTVL.

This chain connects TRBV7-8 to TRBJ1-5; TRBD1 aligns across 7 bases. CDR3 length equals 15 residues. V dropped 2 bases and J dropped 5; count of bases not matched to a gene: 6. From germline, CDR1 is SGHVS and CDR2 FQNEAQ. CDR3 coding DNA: TGTGCCAGCAGCTTATTCCAACAGGGGTATCAGCCCCAGCATTTT. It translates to CASSLFQQGYQPQHF.

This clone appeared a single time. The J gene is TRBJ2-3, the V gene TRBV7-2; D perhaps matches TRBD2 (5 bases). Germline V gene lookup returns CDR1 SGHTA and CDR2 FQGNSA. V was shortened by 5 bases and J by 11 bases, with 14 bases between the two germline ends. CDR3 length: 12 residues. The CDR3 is CASSPGLPRQYF. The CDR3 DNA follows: TGTGCCAGCAGCCCCGGACTCCCACGGCAGTATTTT.

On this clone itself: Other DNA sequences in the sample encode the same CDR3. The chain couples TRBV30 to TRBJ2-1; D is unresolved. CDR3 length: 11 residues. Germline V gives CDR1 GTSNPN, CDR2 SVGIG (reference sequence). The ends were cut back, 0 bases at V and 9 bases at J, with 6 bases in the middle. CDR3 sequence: CAWSVGGEQFF. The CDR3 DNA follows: TGTGCCTGGAGTGTGGGTGGTGAGCAGTTCTTC.

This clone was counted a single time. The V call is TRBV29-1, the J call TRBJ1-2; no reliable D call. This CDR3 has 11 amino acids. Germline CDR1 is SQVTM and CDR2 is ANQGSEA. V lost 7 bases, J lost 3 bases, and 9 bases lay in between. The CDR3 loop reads CSGLLDYGYTF. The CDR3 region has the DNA TGCAGCGGTCTACTCGACTATGGCTACACCTTC.

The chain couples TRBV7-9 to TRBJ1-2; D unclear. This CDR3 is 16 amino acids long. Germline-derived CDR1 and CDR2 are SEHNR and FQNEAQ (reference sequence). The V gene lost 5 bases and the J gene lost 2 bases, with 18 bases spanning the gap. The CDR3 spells CASSPPGGEGNYGYTF. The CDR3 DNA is TGTGCCAGCAGCCCACCCGGCGGGGAGGGCAACTATGGCTACACCTTC.

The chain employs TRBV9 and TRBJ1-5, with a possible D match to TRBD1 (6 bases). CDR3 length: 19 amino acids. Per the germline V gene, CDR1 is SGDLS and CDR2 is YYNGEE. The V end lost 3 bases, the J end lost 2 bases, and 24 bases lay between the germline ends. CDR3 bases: TGTGCCAGCAGCGAAAGGGACACCTCCGGAGTCGGTGGCAATCAGCCCCAGCATTTT. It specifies CASSERDTSGVGGNQPQHF.

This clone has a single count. CDR3: CASSSGRVNYGYTF. In DNA form, the CDR3 reads TGTGCCAGTAGTAGCGGCAGGGTGAACTATGGCTACACCTTC. The chain carries TRBV19 and TRBJ1-2; a weak D match, TRBD1 (5 bases). Per the germline V gene, CDR1 is LNHDA and CDR2 is SQIVND (reference sequence). This CDR3 is 14 amino acids long. V was pared by 4 bases and J by 2 bases, with 11 bases between.

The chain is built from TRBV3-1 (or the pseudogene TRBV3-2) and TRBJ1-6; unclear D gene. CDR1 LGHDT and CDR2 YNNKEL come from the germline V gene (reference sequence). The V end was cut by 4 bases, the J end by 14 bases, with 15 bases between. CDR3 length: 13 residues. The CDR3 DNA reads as TGTGCCAGCAGCCCTGAGACGGCCTTTACCCTCCACTTT. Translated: CASSPETAFTLHF.

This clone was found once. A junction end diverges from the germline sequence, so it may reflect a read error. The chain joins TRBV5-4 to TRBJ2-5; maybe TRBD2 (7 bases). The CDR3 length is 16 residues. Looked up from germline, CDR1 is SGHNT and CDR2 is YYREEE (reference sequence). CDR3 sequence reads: CASTLAGASGQETQYF. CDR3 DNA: TGTGCCAGCACCTTGGCGGGGGCTAGCGGACAAGAGACCCAGTACTTC.

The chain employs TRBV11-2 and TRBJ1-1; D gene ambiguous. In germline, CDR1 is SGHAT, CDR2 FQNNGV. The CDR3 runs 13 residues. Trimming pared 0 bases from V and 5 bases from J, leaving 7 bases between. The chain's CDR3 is CASSLDRGTEAFF. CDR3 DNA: TGTGCCAGCAGCTTAGATCGGGGAACTGAAGCTTTCTTT.